This T cell receptor beta chain is from a study of cytomegalovirus exposure and HLA in healthy donors. Primers: 60 Vbeta forward and 13 Jbeta reverse. Only in-frame clones appear in the TCRdb table, and some are missing; sequencing was by immunoSEQ multiplex PCR. This sample has 140,000 to 150,000 clones, with roughly 70% found just once. Sequencing input: PBMCs. The sequence came from a man between 60 and 75 years old in good health and CMV-seronegative.

The CDR3 reads CASSRRLAGGPGEQFF. The CDR3 region has the DNA TGTGCCAGCAGCCGCCGACTAGCGGGAGGGCCGGGTGAGCAGTTCTTC. This rearrangement joins TRBV11-2 to TRBJ2-1; 14 bases agree with TRBD2. Germline-derived CDR1 and CDR2 are SGHAT and FQNNGV. This CDR3 is built from 16 residues. Trimming at V came to 5 bases and at J to 9 bases, leaving 9 bases not matched to a gene.